The 32 T cell receptor beta chains given below trace back to one sample, sequenced in a study of T cell responses to AZD1222 COVID-19 vaccine. This table comes from immunoSEQ multiplex PCR, and its TCRdb copy is limited to in-frame clones, with some not included. The sample contains around 99,000 clones, about nine tenths of which appear only once. The sample consisted of peripheral blood, taken 28 days after the second AZD1222 dose. All receptors come from an adult who received the AZD1222 COVID-19 vaccine.

This chain links TRBV2 with TRBJ2-5; the D is unclear. The CDR3 length is 15 residues. Trimming took off 5 bases at V and 5 bases at J, with 18 bases between the two ends. Germline CDR1 SNHLY, CDR2 FYNNEI. CDR3 nucleotides: TGTGCCAGCAGTCGCGTGGACGAGGCAGTCGAGACCCAGTACTTC. Translating it yields CASSRVDEAVETQYF.

The V call is TRBV19, the J call TRBJ1-5, with 8 bases that match TRBD1. Trimming took 6 bases from V and 6 from J; bases not matched to a gene: 7. The CDR3 consists of 14 residues. CDR1 is LNHDA and CDR2 is SQIVND in the germline V gene (reference sequence). The CDR3 region is CASSPTGGVQPQHF. Written as DNA, the CDR3 is TGTGCCAGTAGCCCCACAGGGGGTGTTCAGCCCCAGCATTTT.

The rearrangement uses TRBV7-9 and TRBJ2-1, with 10 bases matching TRBD1. This CDR3 is 14 amino acids long. The germline CDR1 and CDR2 sequences are SEHNR and FQNEAQ (reference sequence). J was trimmed by 10 bases and V by 5 bases; bases with no gene match: 8. CDR3 sequence: CASSAGQGVGEQFF. In DNA, the CDR3 is TGTGCCAGCAGCGCCGGACAGGGGGTAGGAGAGCAGTTCTTC.

This chain uses TRBV10-3 with TRBJ2-7, with 9 nucleotides matching TRBD2. The trim removed 8 bases at V and 1 base at J, leaving 3 bases unmatched. The CDR3 extends over 13 amino acids. CDR1 and CDR2 from the germline V gene are ENHRY and SYGVKD. The CDR3 sequence: CAIGLALSYEQYF. CDR3 DNA sequence: TGTGCCATCGGACTAGCGCTTTCCTACGAGCAGTACTTC.

The chain is built from TRBV6-6 and TRBJ2-1, with TRBD2 identical over 14 bases. J gave up 8 bases and V 6 bases, and 18 bases lay outside the gene matches. The CDR3 loop spans 19 amino acids. In germline, CDR1 is MNHNY, CDR2 SVGAGI (reference sequence). CDR3: CASSYRMAGTSGSTYEQFF. CDR3 DNA: TGTGCCAGCAGCTACCGTATGGCCGGGACTAGCGGGAGTACCTATGAGCAGTTCTTC.

The chain recombines TRBV2 with TRBJ2-1; D may match TRBD1 or TRBD2 (6 bases each). The V gene's germline CDR1 is SNHLY and CDR2 FYNNEI. Between the trimmed V and J ends, which lost 7 bases and 5 bases, there was a span of 21 bases. This CDR3 spans 16 amino acids. The CDR3 bases are TGTGCCAGCAATCTCGGGTGGGGGGCTAAAGACAATGAGCAGTTCTTC. Translation: CASNLGWGAKDNEQFF.

V is TRBV7-2 and J is TRBJ2-7, with D uncertain. The CDR3 extends over 14 amino acids. Germline values: CDR1 SGHTA, CDR2 FQGNSA. Trimming took 5 bases from V and 1 from J, leaving 12 bases between them. In DNA form, the CDR3 reads TGTGCCAGCAGCCCCGATGGGCCTTCCTACGAGCAGTACTTC. This codes for CASSPDGPSYEQYF.

The V and J genes are TRBV4-3 and TRBJ2-2; 9 bases agree with TRBD1. Germline V gives CDR1 LGHNA, CDR2 YSLEER. The CDR3 spans 16 residues. The V gene end was trimmed by 1 base and the J gene end by 1 base; junction bases not matched to a gene: 1. In nucleotides, the CDR3 is TGCGCCAGCAGCCAAGTGACAGGGGGGAACACCGGGGAGCTGTTTTTT. Its protein product is CASSQVTGGNTGELFF.

V is TRBV4-2 and J is TRBJ2-6; D uncertain. The germline V and J ends were trimmed by 4 bases and 3 bases, with 4 bases remaining between them. Germline V gene sequence: CDR1 LGHNA, CDR2 YNFKEQ. The CDR3 has 13 amino acids. CDR3 amino acids: CASSRYGANVLTF. The CDR3 bases are TGTGCCAGCAGCCGCTATGGGGCCAACGTCCTGACTTTC.

The chain couples TRBV5-4 to TRBJ2-2; D is tentatively TRBD1 or TRBD2 (7 bases each). This CDR3 has 15 residues. V gave up 0 bases and J gave up 9 bases, with 15 bases separating them. Germline CDR1 reads SGHNT; CDR2 reads YYREEE (reference sequence). CDR3 coding DNA: TGTGCCAGCAGCTTGGACAGGGGAGGGACCCGGGAGCTGTTTTTT. Translation: CASSLDRGGTRELFF.

This chain uses TRBV27 with TRBJ1-1; D is uncertain. CDR1 MNHEY and CDR2 SMNVEV come from the germline V gene (reference sequence). The length of the CDR3 is 13 residues. The V gene lost 2 bases and the J gene lost 3 bases, with 7 bases spanning the gap. CDR3: CASSLNRYTEAFF. CDR3 DNA: TGTGCCAGCAGTTTAAACCGGTACACTGAAGCTTTCTTT.

J is TRBJ2-1 and V is TRBV15; D possibly corresponds to TRBD1 (6 bases). The CDR3 is made up of 11 amino acids. Per germline, CDR1 LNHNV and CDR2 YYDKDF (reference sequence). Trimming took off 5 bases at V and 15 bases at J, with 14 bases between the two ends. In DNA form, the CDR3 reads TGTGCCACCAGCGCAGGGGCGGATCGGTTCTTC. Translated: CATSAGADRFF.

This sequence joins TRBV9 and TRBJ2-3, with D tentatively TRBD1 (6 bases). This CDR3 is built from 16 residues. The V end was cut by 0 bases, the J end by 2 bases, with 13 bases between. Germline V gene sequence: CDR1 SGDLS, CDR2 YYNGEE. The CDR3, as DNA: TGTGCCAGCAGCGTAGCAGGGGCTCCCCACACAGATACGCAGTATTTT. Its protein is CASSVAGAPHTDTQYF.

This chain links TRBV5-1 with TRBJ1-3, with TRBD1 identical over 7 bases. Germline V gene lookup returns CDR1 SGHRS and CDR2 YFSETQ. J gave up 0 bases and V 4 bases, and 4 bases lay outside the gene matches. CDR3 size: 15 residues. CDR3 region: CASSIRTGSGNTIYF. DNA of the CDR3: TGCGCCAGCAGCATCCGGACAGGCTCTGGAAACACCATATATTTT.

The chain carries TRBV6-1 and TRBJ2-7, with unresolved D. Trimming cost V 1 base and J 7 bases, with 14 bases left between them. The CDR3 sequence is 14 residues long. CDR1 is MNHNS and CDR2 is SASEGT in the germline V gene. CDR3 sequence reads: CASSEGGSSREQYF. CDR3 in DNA: TGTGCCAGCAGTGAAGGTGGCTCTTCTCGGGAGCAGTACTTC.

This clone was picked up a small number of times. This chain links TRBV6-5 with TRBJ2-7, with D possibly matching TRBD2 (5 bases). The CDR3 has 15 amino acids. Per germline, CDR1 MNHEY and CDR2 SVGAGI. The ends were cut back, 5 bases at V and 3 bases at J, with 17 bases in the middle. CDR3 in amino acids: CASSQTGVTFYEQYF. In nucleotides, the CDR3 is TGTGCCAGCAGTCAAACCGGGGTTACCTTCTACGAGCAGTACTTC.

V is TRBV7-9 and J is TRBJ2-3, with 9 bases fitting TRBD1. The V gene end was trimmed by 5 bases and the J gene end by 5 bases; junction bases not matched to a gene: 8. CDR1 is SEHNR and CDR2 is FQNEAQ in the germline V gene (reference sequence). CDR3 length: 15 residues. In nucleotides, the CDR3 is TGTGCCAGCAGCACGTGGACAGGGGATGAAGATACGCAGTATTTT. Translated, it gives CASSTWTGDEDTQYF.

The chain employs TRBV7-9 and TRBJ2-6, with D tentatively TRBD1 (5 bases). The CDR3 has 15 amino acids. Germline CDR1 SEHNR, CDR2 FQNEAQ (reference sequence). Trimming pared 6 bases from V and 4 bases from J, leaving 13 bases between. CDR3 sequence reads: CASRSPGSGANVLTF. CDR3 sequence (DNA): TGTGCCAGCAGATCGCCAGGGTCCGGGGCCAACGTCCTGACTTTC.

This sequence joins TRBV7-9 and TRBJ1-1, with no clear D. Trimming took off 7 bases at V and 4 bases at J, with 7 bases between the two ends. The V gene's germline CDR1 is SEHNR and CDR2 FQNEAQ (reference sequence). CDR3 size: 11 residues. The CDR3 is CASTAGTEAFF. The CDR3 region has the DNA TGTGCCAGCACCGCGGGCACTGAAGCTTTCTTT.

This clone was seen just once. The CDR3 bases are TGTGCCATCTCGCCAGCGGGAGGGTTATCTAGCACAGATACGCAGTATTTT. This translates into CAISPAGGLSSTDTQYF. The V and J genes are TRBV10-3 and TRBJ2-3, with TRBD2 matching 10 bases. CDR3 length equals 17 residues. V dropped 8 bases and J dropped 0; count of bases not matched to a gene: 11. Looked up from germline, CDR1 is ENHRY and CDR2 is SYGVKD.

This chain uses TRBV9 with TRBJ1-2; D is ambiguous. CDR1 and CDR2 from the germline V gene are SGDLS and YYNGEE. Trimming took 1 base from V and 6 from J, leaving 10 bases between them. The CDR3 is made up of 13 amino acids. Here the CDR3 DNA reads TGTGCCAGCAGCGTAATGGCGAACAATGGCTACACCTTC. This translates into CASSVMANNGYTF.

The chain recombines TRBV29-1 with TRBJ1-1; D perhaps matches TRBD1 (5 bases). V was clipped by 6 bases and J by 2 bases, with 13 bases between them. CDR1 and CDR2 from the germline V gene are SQVTM and ANQGSEA. The CDR3 sequence is 13 residues long. CDR3 DNA sequence: TGCAGCGTACTCAGGGCGAAAAACACTGAAGCTTTCTTT. It translates to CSVLRAKNTEAFF.

This sequence joins TRBV4-2 and TRBJ1-2; D is perhaps TRBD1 (6 bases). In germline, CDR1 is LGHNA, CDR2 YNFKEQ. The CDR3 is 16 residues long. Trimming pared 2 bases from V and 5 bases from J, leaving 18 bases between. The CDR3 protein is CASSQPQGSVLYGYTF. The CDR3 region has the DNA TGTGCCAGCAGCCAACCACAGGGTTCTGTCCTTTATGGCTACACCTTC.

This chain links TRBV18 with TRBJ2-7, with 9 bases lining up with TRBD1. Trimming took 1 base from V and 0 from J; bases not matched to a gene: 1. Germline V gives CDR1 KGHSH, CDR2 LQKENI. The CDR3 contains 15 residues. This CDR3 is CASSPRTGDSYEQYF. In DNA, the CDR3 is TGTGCCAGCTCACCACGGACAGGGGACTCCTACGAGCAGTACTTC. Filled out from reference TRBV18 and TRBJ2-7, the complete variable domain reads NAGVMQNPRHLVRRRGQEARLRCSPMKGHSHVYWYRQLPEEGLKFMVYLQKENIIDESGMPKERFSAEFPKEGPSILRIQQVVRGDSAAYFCASSPRTGDSYEQYFGPGTRLTVT.

V gene TRBV6-5 combines with J gene TRBJ2-7, with 9 bases fitting TRBD2. Germline trimming cut 4 bases from V and 6 bases from J; bases unmatched to any gene: 7. Germline values: CDR1 MNHEY, CDR2 SVGAGI. This CDR3 region has 14 residues. Written as DNA, the CDR3 is TGTGCCAGCAGTTGGCGGGAGGGCTCTGGCGAGCAGTACTTC. The encoded protein is CASSWREGSGEQYF.

The rearrangement joins TRBV9 to TRBJ2-2; 7 positions match TRBD2. The CDR3 extends over 16 amino acids. The junction had 6 bases not matched to a gene; V was cut back by 0 bases and J by 4 bases. Germline CDR1 reads SGDLS; CDR2 reads YYNGEE. The CDR3 nucleotides are TGTGCCAGCAGCGTAGTAAGAGGACTAGGCACCGGGGAGCTGTTTTTT. It translates to CASSVVRGLGTGELFF.

The J gene is TRBJ1-1, the V gene TRBV18, with 7 positions matching TRBD1. Per germline, CDR1 KGHSH and CDR2 LQKENI. The CDR3 runs 15 residues. V shed 3 bases, J shed 5 bases, and the junction held 9 bases outside the gene matches. In DNA form, the CDR3 reads TGTGCCAGCTCACCGGGGAACAGGGGTGGGACTGAAGCTTTCTTT. This gives the protein CASSPGNRGGTEAFF.

A few counts support this clone. The chain is built from TRBV11-3 and TRBJ2-1; 7 positions agree with TRBD1. The CDR3 has 12 residues. J was trimmed by 9 bases and V by 4 bases; bases with no gene match: 3. CDR1 is SGHNT, CDR2 YENEEA, per germline. The CDR3 coding sequence is TGTGCCAGCAGCTCTACAGGGGTTGAGCAGTTCTTC. This translates into CASSSTGVEQFF.

This chain connects TRBV2 to TRBJ1-2; the D gene is possibly TRBD1 (6 bases). The CDR3 loop spans 13 amino acids. The germline gives CDR1 SNHLY, CDR2 FYNNEI. Trimming took off 2 bases at V and 8 bases at J, with 12 bases between the two ends. CDR3 sequence: CASSELGARGYTF. In DNA, the CDR3 is TGTGCCAGCAGTGAATTGGGGGCGCGGGGCTACACCTTC.

V usage is TRBV9 and J usage is TRBJ2-1; 9 bases are shared with TRBD2. This CDR3 comprises 16 residues. Germline V gene sequence: CDR1 SGDLS, CDR2 YYNGEE. J lost 6 bases, V lost 3 bases, and 10 bases had no gene match. CDR3 coding DNA: TGTGCCAGCAGCGCACCGGGACTAGCTCGTTCCAATGAGCAGTTCTTC. Amino acid sequence: CASSAPGLARSNEQFF.

This clone was seen once. The chain uses TRBV6-2 or TRBV6-3 and TRBJ1-3, with D possibly being TRBD1 (6 bases). Germline V gives CDR1 MNHEY, CDR2 SVGEGT. Trimming took 6 bases from V and 4 from J, leaving 16 bases between them. This CDR3 is built from 15 residues. Here the CDR3 DNA reads TGTGCCAGCAGCTTCGGGACATTCGACGGAAACACCATATATTTT. Translated: CASSFGTFDGNTIYF.

This chain links TRBV25-1 with TRBJ2-1; TRBD1 or TRBD2 may be the D gene (6 bases each). CDR1 is MGHDK, CDR2 SYGVNS, per germline. The V and J ends lost 4 bases and 6 bases respectively, with 16 bases between them. The CDR3 is 15 residues long. The CDR3 spells CASSVTGRGLNEQFF. The CDR3 DNA is TGTGCCAGCAGTGTAACAGGACGGGGGCTCAATGAGCAGTTCTTC.